Below, 8 T cell receptor beta chains from the same sample are listed, as sequenced in a study of cytomegalovirus exposure and HLA in healthy donors (dated by TCRdb to the late 2010s). Receptor amplification or capture employed the immunoSEQ multiplex PCR assay. The multiplex PCR relied on a mix of 60 forward primers for TCR Vbeta segments and 13 reverse primers for TCR Jbeta segments. Imported from immuneACCESS, the table was reduced by TCRdb to in-frame sequences with V and J called. These copies leave out some clones; in studies compared against another copy, an unresolved V gene accounts for under half, and the cause of the remainder is not known. This sample has 130,000 or so clones in its table, and over 60% of those were observed once. Of the sample, approximately 0.9% falls within the top ten clones. The specimen was PBMCs. These receptors came from a woman aged 55-69 years in good health and CMV-seronegative.

The chain employs TRBV29-1 and TRBJ2-3; 14 bases agree with TRBD2. Losses at the gene ends were 3 bases for V and 10 bases for J; bases not matched to a gene: 9. CDR3 length: 15 residues. Germline V gene lookup returns CDR1 SQVTM and CDR2 ANQGSEA. CDR3 residues: CSVDGLAGGPPAQYF. DNA for the CDR3: TGCAGCGTTGACGGACTAGCGGGAGGCCCCCCAGCGCAGTATTTT.

The rearrangement uses TRBV18 and TRBJ1-5; 12 nucleotides line up with TRBD1. CDR3 length: 16 residues. Germline trimming cut 1 base from V and 6 bases from J; bases unmatched to any gene: 4. Germline V gene lookup returns CDR1 KGHSH and CDR2 LQKENI. CDR3 in amino acids: CASSPRGQGASQPQHF. As DNA, the CDR3 is TGTGCCAGCTCACCACGGGGACAGGGGGCTTCTCAGCCCCAGCATTTT.

A few counts support this clone. CDR3 loop: CASSYSRAGSSEQFF. Written as DNA, the CDR3 is TGTGCCAGCAGTTACTCTCGAGCAGGGTCCAGTGAGCAGTTCTTC. This sequence joins TRBV6-5 and TRBJ2-1; a weak D match, TRBD1 (5 bases). Trimming took off 0 bases at V and 9 bases at J, with 15 bases between the two ends. The CDR3 has 15 amino acids. Germline V gives CDR1 MNHEY, CDR2 SVGAGI.

This clone was observed a single time. The rearrangement links TRBV7-9 to TRBJ2-3; TRBD2 might be the D (7 bases). Germline V gene lookup returns CDR1 SEHNR and CDR2 FQNEAQ (reference sequence). The CDR3 sequence is 14 residues long. In DNA form, the CDR3 reads TGTGCTACCCAACCAGGGGAGGGAACCGGTACGCAGTATTTT. Translating it yields CATQPGEGTGTQYF. Complete variable domain (other parts from reference TRBV7-9 and TRBJ2-3): DTGVSQNPRHKITKRGQNVTFRCDPISEHNRLYWYRQTLGQGPEFLTYFQNEAQLEKSRLLSDRFSAERPKGSFSTLEIQRTEQGDSAMYLCATQPGEGTGTQYFGPGTRLTVL.

This clone turned up a few times. The chain has TRBV28 and TRBJ2-1; the D gene is possibly TRBD2 (5 bases). V lost 6 bases and J 6 bases, leaving 21 bases between the germline ends. The length of the CDR3 is 16 residues. CDR1 MDHEN and CDR2 SYDVKM come from the germline V gene. The CDR3 region is CASSPRARRFRNEQFF. The CDR3 DNA sequence: TGTGCCAGCAGCCCCCGCGCTCGGAGGTTCCGCAATGAGCAGTTCTTC.

The genes are TRBV5-3 and TRBJ2-7, with TRBD2 matching over 10 bases. TRBV5-3 is an ORF, and what it does is uncertain. The V gene end was trimmed by 5 bases and the J gene end by 6 bases; junction bases not matched to a gene: 20. CDR3 size: 18 residues. The CDR3 spells CARRPSGSPRLKTSEQYF. CDR3 DNA sequence: TGTGCCAGAAGACCTAGCGGGAGTCCCCGTTTGAAGACCTCCGAGCAGTACTTC.

The genes are TRBV5-5 and TRBJ2-2; 9 positions match TRBD2. In germline, CDR1 is SGHKS, CDR2 YYEKEE (reference sequence). This CDR3 spans 18 amino acids. The V and J ends lost 0 bases and 2 bases, in that order; junction bases with no gene match: 8. CDR3 DNA sequence: TGTGCCAGCAGCTTGGCTTACCGCGGGGGGGGCAACACCGGGGAGCTGTTTTTT. Encoded protein: CASSLAYRGGGNTGELFF.

The CDR3 loop is CASSQTANYEQYF. For the CDR3, the DNA is TGTGCCAGCAGCCAGACAGCGAACTACGAGCAGTACTTC. The chain is built from TRBV4-2 and TRBJ2-7; possible D gene TRBD1, 5 bases. The CDR3 is 13 residues long. V lost 3 bases and J lost 3, with 9 bases in between. Germline V gives CDR1 LGHNA, CDR2 YNFKEQ.